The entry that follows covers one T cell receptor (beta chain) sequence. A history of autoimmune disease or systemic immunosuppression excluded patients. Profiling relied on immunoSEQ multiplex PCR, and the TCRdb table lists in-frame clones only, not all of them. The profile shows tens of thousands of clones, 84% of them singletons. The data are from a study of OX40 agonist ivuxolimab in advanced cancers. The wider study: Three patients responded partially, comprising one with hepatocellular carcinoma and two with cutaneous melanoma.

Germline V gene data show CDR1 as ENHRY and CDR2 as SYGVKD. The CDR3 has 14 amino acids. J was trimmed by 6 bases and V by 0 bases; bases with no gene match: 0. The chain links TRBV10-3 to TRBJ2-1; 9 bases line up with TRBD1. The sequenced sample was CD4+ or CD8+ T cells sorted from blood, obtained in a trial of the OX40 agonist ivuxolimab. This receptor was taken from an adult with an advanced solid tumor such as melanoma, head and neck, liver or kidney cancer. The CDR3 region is CAISESTGGNEQFF. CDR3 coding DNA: TGTGCCATCAGTGAGTCGACAGGGGGCAATGAGCAGTTCTTC.